The 16 T cell receptor beta chains given below trace back to one sample, sequenced in a study of CD8 T cells in ankylosing spondylitis. Via MiXCR, TCRdb re-called the 5' RACE reads, giving one row per CDR3 protein. The sample lists some 130,000 distinct CDR3 sequences, 7.3% occurring once. Sequences were obtained from blood, either unsorted or a sorted T cell fraction (not recorded which). The receptors originated from a female donor with ankylosing spondylitis or in good health (not recorded which).

The chain has TRBV11-2 and TRBJ2-2; 8 bases are shared with TRBD2. The CDR3 contains 15 residues. V dropped 4 bases and J dropped 6; count of bases not matched to a gene: 7. CDR1 SGHAT and CDR2 FQNNGV come from the germline V gene. This chain's CDR3 is CASSSGLEKAGELFF. The CDR3 bases are TGTGCCAGCAGCTCGGGACTAGAGAAGGCCGGGGAGCTGTTTTTT.

This clonotype appeared many times. V and J are TRBV3-1 and TRBJ1-1, with a weak D call TRBD1 (6 bases). V was trimmed by 1 base and J by 4 bases, leaving 19 bases between them. This CDR3 is 17 amino acids long. Looked up from germline, CDR1 is LGHDT and CDR2 is YNNKEL (reference sequence). Here the CDR3 reads CASSQVPGAKGSTEAFF. CDR3 in DNA: TGTGCCAGCAGCCAAGTTCCGGGGGCGAAGGGAAGCACTGAAGCTTTCTTT.

This clonotype came up a few times. V usage is TRBV6-2 or TRBV6-3 and J usage is TRBJ1-3; D call uncertain. This CDR3 contains 16 residues. V was cut by 0 bases and J by 4 bases, with 13 bases left in between. CDR1 and CDR2 (germline): MNHEY, SVGEGT. DNA of the CDR3: TGTGCCAGCAGTTACTCCCAAGGCGGGATCGGAAACACCATATATTTT. Translation gives CASSYSQGGIGNTIYF.

This clonotype was counted many times. The genes are TRBV7-4 and TRBJ2-5; 7 nucleotides line up with TRBD1. Germline loops: CDR1 SGHVT, CDR2 SQSDAQ. J gave up 2 bases and V 1 base, and 10 bases lay outside the gene matches. The CDR3 totals 17 residues. The CDR3, as DNA: TGTGCCAGCAGCTTAGTAGCTGGGACAGAGGATCAAGAGACCCAGTACTTC. It specifies CASSLVAGTEDQETQYF.

In its sample, this clonotype was seen many times. V usage is TRBV29-1 and J usage is TRBJ2-5; D is undetermined. Germline CDR1 and CDR2: SQVTM and ANQGSEA. The V and J ends lost 4 bases and 5 bases respectively, with 11 bases between them. CDR3 length: 12 amino acids. The CDR3 is CSVAMILETQYF. For the CDR3, the DNA is TGCAGCGTTGCTATGATTCTGGAGACCCAGTACTTC. The whole variable domain, remainder taken from reference TRBV29-1 and TRBJ2-5, is SAVISQKPSRDICQRGTSLTIQCQVDSQVTMMFWYRQQPGQSLTLIATANQGSEATYESGFVIDKFPISRPNLTFSTLTVSNMSPEDSSIYLCSVAMILETQYFGPGTRLLVL.

This clonotype was found many times. V is TRBV18 and J is TRBJ1-1; weak D call: TRBD1 (5 bases). The germline V gene encodes CDR1 KGHSH and CDR2 LQKENI. The CDR3 has 14 residues. V was clipped by 0 bases and J by 1 base, with 6 bases between them. CDR3 nucleotide sequence: TGTGCCAGCTCACCACCGGGACGGAACACTGAAGCTTTCTTT. It translates to CASSPPGRNTEAFF.

To note about this clonotype: A much larger clone differs by one base, so this may be a read error. The chain is built from TRBV7-2 and TRBJ1-5; tentative D call: TRBD1 (5 bases). The germline gives CDR1 SGHTA, CDR2 FQGNSA. The CDR3 consists of 15 residues. The CDR3 bases are TGTGCCGGCAGCCTGTGGGGAGGGGTAGGTCAGCCCCAGCATTTT. Translation gives CAGSLWGGVGQPQHF. The whole variable domain, filled in from reference TRBV7-2 and TRBJ1-5, reads GAGVSQSPSNKVTEKGKDVELRCDPISGHTALYWYRQSLGQGLEFLIYFQGNSAPDKSGLPSDRFSAERTGGSVSTLTIQRTQQEDSAVYLCAGSLWGGVGQPQHFGDGTRLSIL.

This clonotype was found many times. V is TRBV12-3 or TRBV12-4 and J is TRBJ2-7; D call uncertain. The CDR3 is 12 residues long. The V end lost 3 bases, the J end lost 4 bases, and 7 bases lay between the germline ends. The CDR3 protein is CASSFGLYEQYF. The CDR3, as DNA: TGTGCCAGCAGTTTCGGGTTATACGAGCAGTACTTC.

Many counts were recorded for this clonotype. The chain recombines TRBV4-3 with TRBJ1-2; 9 nucleotides agree with TRBD1. This CDR3 has 17 residues. Germline V gene lookup returns CDR1 LGHNA and CDR2 YSLEER. The ends lost 0 bases at V and 8 bases at J; junction bases unmatched: 13. The CDR3, as DNA: TGCGCCAGCAGCCAAGATCTGGGACAGGGTGCGTTCGACGGCTACACCTTC. Protein sequence: CASSQDLGQGAFDGYTF.

This clonotype has a count of ten or more. V gene TRBV7-2 combines with J gene TRBJ1-1; D uncertain. With 5 bases removed from V and 0 bases from J, the gap between germline ends came to 7 bases. The germline V gene has CDR1 SGHTA and CDR2 FQGNSA. The CDR3 has 13 residues. The CDR3 nucleotides read TGTGCCAGCAGCCAAACAATGAACACTGAAGCTTTCTTT. It yields the protein CASSQTMNTEAFF.

The V gene is TRBV5-1, the J gene TRBJ2-3; TRBD2 aligns across 11 bases. The CDR3 is 15 residues long. In germline, CDR1 is SGHRS, CDR2 YFSETQ. The V segment lost 4 bases and the J segment 9 bases; nucleotides outside the gene matches: 10. The CDR3 loop is CASSLGLAEGPTQYF. For the CDR3, the DNA is TGCGCCAGCAGCCTGGGACTAGCGGAGGGTCCAACGCAGTATTTT.

This clonotype was counted at least ten times. In nucleotides, the CDR3 is TGTGCCTGGAGTGTACGTCCTGGATTCGGGACTGAAGCTTTCTTT. Residues: CAWSVRPGFGTEAFF. This chain joins TRBV30 and TRBJ1-1; no firm D call. Trimming cost V 0 bases and J 5 bases, with 16 bases left between them. In germline, CDR1 is GTSNPN, CDR2 SVGIG (reference sequence). The CDR3 spans 15 residues.

The table lists this clonotype with many counts. The chain employs TRBV12-3 or TRBV12-4 and TRBJ2-1; D is undetermined. Deletions cut 4 bases from V and 2 bases from J, with 12 bases between. The CDR3 spans 15 residues. The CDR3 protein is CASSSETKTYNEQFF. The CDR3 coding sequence is TGTGCCAGCAGTTCCGAGACAAAAACCTACAATGAGCAGTTCTTC.

This clonotype was detected many times. The rearrangement links TRBV12-3 or TRBV12-4 to TRBJ2-7; D is unresolved. The CDR3 covers 15 residues. Trimming removed 4 bases at V and 0 bases at J, with 13 bases between. This CDR3 reads CASSSSGSSSYEQYF. In DNA, the CDR3 is TGTGCCAGCAGTTCCTCCGGGTCTAGCTCCTACGAGCAGTACTTC.

This clonotype has only a few counts. This chain connects TRBV12-3 or TRBV12-4 to TRBJ1-2, with D maybe TRBD1 (5 bases). V lost 4 bases and J lost 4, with 7 bases in between. The CDR3 is made up of 12 amino acids. For the CDR3, the DNA is TGTGCCAGCAGTTGGGGGAGCTATGGCTACACCTTC. Amino acids: CASSWGSYGYTF.

This clonotype has at least ten counts. V usage is TRBV5-1 and J usage is TRBJ1-1, with D unclear. Germline V gene sequence: CDR1 SGHRS, CDR2 YFSETQ. The germline V and J ends were trimmed by 4 bases and 0 bases, with 16 bases remaining between them. The CDR3 totals 16 residues. The CDR3 sequence: CASSRRGTYMNTEAFF. CDR3 coding DNA: TGCGCCAGCAGCCGGCGCGGTACTTACATGAACACTGAAGCTTTCTTT. Using reference TRBV5-1 and TRBJ1-1 for the parts outside the CDR3, the full variable domain is KAGVTQTPRYLIKTRGQQVTLSCSPISGHRSVSWYQQTPGQGLQFLFEYFSETQRNKGNFPGRFSGRQFSNSRSEMNVSTLELGDSALYLCASSRRGTYMNTEAFFGQGTRLTVV.